The entry below gives a single TCR beta chain sequence along with its context. Its antigen is as yet unknown. This sample stems from a study of follicular helper T cells after annual influenza vaccination. On the study more broadly: Some donors were sampled over the 2013-2014, 2014-2015 and 2015-2016 vaccinations. Findings and caveats of the study: ICOS+CD38+ cTfh clonality tracked population frequency, and its change tracked circulating plasmablast change.

Sequencing of TCRB used Survey level resolution. This table comes from immunoSEQ multiplex PCR, and its TCRdb copy is limited to in-frame clones, with some not included. The sample consists of more than 10,000 clones, roughly three quarters of them appearing once. V was trimmed by 0 bases and J by 2 bases, leaving 11 bases between them. CDR3 length: 15 residues. CDR1 SGDLS and CDR2 YYNGEE come from the germline V gene. Time point: 2014-2015 season, pre-vaccination. This TCR was sampled from an adult who received the influenza vaccine. The sequenced sample was CXCR5- memory CD4+ T cells sorted from blood, obtained on the day of influenza vaccination. The chain employs TRBV9 and TRBJ1-1, with D perhaps TRBD1 (6 bases). CDR3: CASSVGSRGNTEAFF. In DNA, the CDR3 is TGTGCCAGCAGCGTAGGATCCAGGGGTAACACTGAAGCTTTCTTT.